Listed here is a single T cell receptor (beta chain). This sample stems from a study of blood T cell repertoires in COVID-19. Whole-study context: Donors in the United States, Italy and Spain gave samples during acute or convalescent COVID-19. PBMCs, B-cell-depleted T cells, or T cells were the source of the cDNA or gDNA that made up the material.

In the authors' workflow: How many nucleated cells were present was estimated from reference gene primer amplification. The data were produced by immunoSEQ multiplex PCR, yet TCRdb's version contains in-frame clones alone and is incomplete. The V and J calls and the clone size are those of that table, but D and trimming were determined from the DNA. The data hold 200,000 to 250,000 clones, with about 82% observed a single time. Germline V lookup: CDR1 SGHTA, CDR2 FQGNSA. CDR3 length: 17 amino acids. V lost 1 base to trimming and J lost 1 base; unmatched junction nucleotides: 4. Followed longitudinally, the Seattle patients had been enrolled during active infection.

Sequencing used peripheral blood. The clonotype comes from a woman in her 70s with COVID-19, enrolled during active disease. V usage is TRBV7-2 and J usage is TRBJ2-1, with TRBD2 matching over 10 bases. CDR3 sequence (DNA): TGTGCCAGCAGCTTAGAGCGGGGGGGTCTTTCCTACAATGAGCAGTTCTTC. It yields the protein CASSLERGGLSYNEQFF.